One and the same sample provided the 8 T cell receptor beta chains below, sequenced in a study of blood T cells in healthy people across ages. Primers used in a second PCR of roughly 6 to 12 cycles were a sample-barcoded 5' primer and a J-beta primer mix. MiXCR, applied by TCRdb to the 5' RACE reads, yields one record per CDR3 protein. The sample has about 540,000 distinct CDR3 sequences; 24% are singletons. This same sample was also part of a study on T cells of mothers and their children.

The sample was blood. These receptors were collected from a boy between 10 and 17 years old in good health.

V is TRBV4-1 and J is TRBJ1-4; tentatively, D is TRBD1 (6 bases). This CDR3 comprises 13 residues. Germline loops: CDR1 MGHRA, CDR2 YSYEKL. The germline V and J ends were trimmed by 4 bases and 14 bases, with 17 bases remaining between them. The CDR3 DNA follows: TGCGCCAGCAGCCCAGAAAGGGGGGTGGGGCTGTTTTTT. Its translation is CASSPERGVGLFF.

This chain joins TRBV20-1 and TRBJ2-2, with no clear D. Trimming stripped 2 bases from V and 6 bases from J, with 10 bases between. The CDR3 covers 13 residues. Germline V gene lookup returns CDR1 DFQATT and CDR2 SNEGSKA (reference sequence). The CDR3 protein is CSARTVVAGELFF. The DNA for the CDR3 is TGCAGTGCTAGAACAGTCGTAGCCGGGGAGCTGTTTTTT.

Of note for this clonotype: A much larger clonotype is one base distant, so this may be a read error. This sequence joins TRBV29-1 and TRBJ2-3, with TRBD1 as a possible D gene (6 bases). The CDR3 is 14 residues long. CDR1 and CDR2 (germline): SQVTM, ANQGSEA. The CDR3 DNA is TGCAGCGTTGACAGGGGCCCTAGCACAGGTACGCAGTATTTT. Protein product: CSVDRGPSTGTQYF.

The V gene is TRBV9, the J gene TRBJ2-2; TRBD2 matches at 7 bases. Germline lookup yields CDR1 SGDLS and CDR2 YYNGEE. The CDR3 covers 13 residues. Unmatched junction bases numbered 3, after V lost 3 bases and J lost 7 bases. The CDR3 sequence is CASSAREDGELFF. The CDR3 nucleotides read TGTGCCAGCAGCGCCCGGGAGGACGGGGAGCTGTTTTTT.

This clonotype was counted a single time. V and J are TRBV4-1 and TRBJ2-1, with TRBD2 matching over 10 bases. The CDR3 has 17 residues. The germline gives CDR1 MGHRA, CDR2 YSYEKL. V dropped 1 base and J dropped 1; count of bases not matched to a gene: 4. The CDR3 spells CASSQGGLADSYNEQFF. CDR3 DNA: TGCGCCAGCAGCCAAGGAGGACTAGCGGATTCCTACAATGAGCAGTTCTTC.

The DNA of the CDR3 is TGTGCCAGCAGGACAGGGGTATGGGGCTACACCTTC. Protein: CASRTGVWGYTF. The gene calls are TRBV28 and TRBJ1-2; the match to TRBD1 covers 8 bases. The V segment lost 6 bases and the J segment 8 bases; nucleotides outside the gene matches: 5. CDR3 length: 12 residues. CDR1 and CDR2 from the germline V gene are MDHEN and SYDVKM.

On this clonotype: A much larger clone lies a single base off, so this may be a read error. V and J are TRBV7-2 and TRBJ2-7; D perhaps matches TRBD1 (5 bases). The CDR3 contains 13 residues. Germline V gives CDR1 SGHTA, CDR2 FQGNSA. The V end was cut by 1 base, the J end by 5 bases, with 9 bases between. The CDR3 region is CASSLGRVNEQYF. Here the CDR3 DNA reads TGTGCCAGCAGCTTAGGCAGGGTCAACGAGCAGTACTTC.

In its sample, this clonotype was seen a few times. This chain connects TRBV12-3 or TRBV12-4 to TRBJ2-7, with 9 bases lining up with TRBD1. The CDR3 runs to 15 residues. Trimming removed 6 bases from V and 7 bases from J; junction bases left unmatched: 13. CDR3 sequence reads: CASSPSGQGFMEQYF. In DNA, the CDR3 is TGTGCCAGCAGCCCAAGCGGACAGGGGTTTATGGAGCAGTACTTC.